This record looks at one TCR beta chain sequence and its context. Its cognate antigen is unknown. These data are taken from a study of OX40 agonist ivuxolimab in advanced cancers. Study context: Three patients, one with hepatocellular carcinoma and two with cutaneous melanoma, achieved partial responses.

Here immunoSEQ multiplex PCR was the method, and the copy in TCRdb shows in-frame clones only, minus some. In the table there are over 55,000 clones, 84% of which are singletons. Trimming left V 6 bases short and J 6 bases short, with 15 bases between. Germline CDR1 is SEHNR and CDR2 is FQNEAQ (reference sequence). This CDR3 contains 13 residues. Study-wide points: Researchers did not establish what antigens the expanded peripheral T cells target.

This clonotype was sampled from an adult with an advanced solid tumor such as melanoma, head and neck, liver or kidney cancer. This chain joins TRBV7-9 and TRBJ2-7; D remains unclear. The specimen was CD4+ or CD8+ T cells sorted from blood, collected in a trial of the OX40 agonist ivuxolimab. DNA of the CDR3: TGTGCCAGCAGACCCGAGAGGAGACCCGAGCAGTACTTC. This gives the protein CASRPERRPEQYF.